What follows are 3 T cell receptor beta chains derived from one specimen sequenced in a study of cytomegalovirus exposure and HLA in healthy donors. Clones were sequenced by immunoSEQ multiplex PCR, and TCRdb holds only the in-frame ones, with some missing. The sample lists 250,000 to 400,000 clones; nearly 90% were seen once. Specimen: PBMCs. These receptors came from a man younger than 45 in good health and CMV-seronegative.

The chain couples TRBV4-3 to TRBJ2-1, with D hard to call. There are 14 residues in the CDR3. V was pared by 1 base and J by 6 bases, with 10 bases between. CDR1 LGHNA and CDR2 YSLEER come from the germline V gene. The CDR3 DNA is TGCGCCAGCAGCCAAGGGTCACAAGTCAATGAGCAGTTCTTC. As protein: CASSQGSQVNEQFF.

The V and J genes are TRBV5-8 and TRBJ2-7, with 7 bases matching TRBD1. Germline V CDR1 and CDR2: SGHTS, YDEGEE. Losses at the gene ends were 3 bases for V and 2 bases for J; bases not matched to a gene: 8. This CDR3 comprises 15 residues. The CDR3 reads CASSSDRVTTYEQYF. The CDR3 bases are TGTGCCAGCAGCTCTGACAGGGTGACCACCTACGAGCAGTACTTC.

This chain links TRBV6-1 with TRBJ1-4; 9 positions match TRBD1. V was clipped by 7 bases and J by 6 bases; unmatched bases: 9. The CDR3 is 15 residues long. Germline V gene sequence: CDR1 MNHNS, CDR2 SASEGT. CDR3 protein: CASNSQGAGDEKLFF. The CDR3 coding sequence is TGTGCCAGCAATTCACAGGGGGCTGGAGATGAAAAACTGTTTTTT.